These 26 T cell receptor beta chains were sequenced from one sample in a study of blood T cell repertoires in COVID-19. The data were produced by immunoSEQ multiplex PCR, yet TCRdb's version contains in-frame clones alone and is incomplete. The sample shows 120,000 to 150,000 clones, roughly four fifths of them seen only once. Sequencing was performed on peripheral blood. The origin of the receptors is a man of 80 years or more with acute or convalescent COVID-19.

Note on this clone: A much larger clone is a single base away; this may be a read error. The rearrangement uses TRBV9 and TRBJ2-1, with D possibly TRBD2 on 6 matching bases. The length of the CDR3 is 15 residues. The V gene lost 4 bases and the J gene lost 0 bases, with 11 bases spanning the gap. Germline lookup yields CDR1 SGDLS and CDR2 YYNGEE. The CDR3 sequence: CASSRDGSSYNEQFF. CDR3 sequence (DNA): TGTGCCAGCAGCAGGGACGGGAGCTCCTACAATGAGCAGTTCTTC. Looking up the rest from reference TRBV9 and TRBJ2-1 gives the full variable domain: DSGVTQTPKHLITATGQRVTLRCSPRSGDLSVYWYQQSLDQGLQFLIQYYNGEERAKGNILERFSAQQFPDLHSELNLSSLELGDSALYFCASSRDGSSYNEQFFGPGTRLTVL.

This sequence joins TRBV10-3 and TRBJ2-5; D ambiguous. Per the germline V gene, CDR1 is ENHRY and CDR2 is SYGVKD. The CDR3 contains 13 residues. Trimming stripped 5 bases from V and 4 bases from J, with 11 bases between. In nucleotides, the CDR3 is TGTGCCATCAGTCGTACGGGTGGAGAGACCCAGTACTTC. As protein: CAISRTGGETQYF.

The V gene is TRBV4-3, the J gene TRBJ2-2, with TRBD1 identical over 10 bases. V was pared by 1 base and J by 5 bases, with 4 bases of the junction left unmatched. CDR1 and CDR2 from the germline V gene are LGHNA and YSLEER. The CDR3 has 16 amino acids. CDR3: CASSQARGQGTGELFF. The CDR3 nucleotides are TGCGCCAGCAGCCAAGCTAGGGGACAGGGGACCGGGGAGCTGTTTTTT.

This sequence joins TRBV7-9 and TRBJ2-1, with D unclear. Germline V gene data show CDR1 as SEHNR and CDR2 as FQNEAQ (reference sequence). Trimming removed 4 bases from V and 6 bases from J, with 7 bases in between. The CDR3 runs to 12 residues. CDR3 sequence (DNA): TGTGCCAGCAGCTCTTCTAGCAATGAGCAGTTCTTC. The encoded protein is CASSSSSNEQFF. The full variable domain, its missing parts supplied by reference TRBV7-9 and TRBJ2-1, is DTGVSQNPRHKITKRGQNVTFRCDPISEHNRLYWYRQTLGQGPEFLTYFQNEAQLEKSRLLSDRFSAERPKGSFSTLEIQRTEQGDSAMYLCASSSSSNEQFFGPGTRLTVL.

The CDR3 loop is CSVPDFNEQFF. CDR3 coding DNA: TGCAGCGTGCCAGACTTTAATGAGCAGTTCTTC. The chain combines TRBV29-1 with TRBJ2-1; no clear D. Deletions cut 6 bases from V and 7 bases from J, with 10 bases between. CDR1 is SQVTM and CDR2 is ANQGSEA in the germline V gene. CDR3 length: 11 residues.

CDR3: CASSQVPRGVEQYF. In nucleotides, the CDR3 is TGCGCCAGCAGCCAAGTTCCCAGGGGGGTCGAGCAGTACTTC. The chain has TRBV4-3 and TRBJ2-7, with D tentatively TRBD1 (7 bases). The V end lost 1 base, the J end lost 6 bases, and 13 bases lay between the germline ends. CDR1 is LGHNA and CDR2 is YSLEER in the germline V gene. The CDR3 length is 14 residues.

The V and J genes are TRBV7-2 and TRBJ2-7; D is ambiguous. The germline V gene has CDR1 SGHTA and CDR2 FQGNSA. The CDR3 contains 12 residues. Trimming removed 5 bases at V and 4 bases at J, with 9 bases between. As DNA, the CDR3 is TGTGCCAGCAGCAGACAAGGATACGAGCAGTACTTC. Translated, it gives CASSRQGYEQYF.

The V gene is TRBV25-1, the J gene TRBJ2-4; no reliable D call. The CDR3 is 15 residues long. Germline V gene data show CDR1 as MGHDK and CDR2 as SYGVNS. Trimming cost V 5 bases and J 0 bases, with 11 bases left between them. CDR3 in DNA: TGTGCCAGCAGTCCCCTAGAATCAGCCAAAAACATTCAGTACTTC. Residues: CASSPLESAKNIQYF.

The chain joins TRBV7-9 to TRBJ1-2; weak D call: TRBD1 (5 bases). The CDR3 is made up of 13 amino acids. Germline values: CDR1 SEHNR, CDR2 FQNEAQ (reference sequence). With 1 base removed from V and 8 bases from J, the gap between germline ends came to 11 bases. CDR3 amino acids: CASSLGRERGYTF. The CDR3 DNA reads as TGTGCCAGCAGCTTAGGCAGGGAACGCGGCTACACCTTC.

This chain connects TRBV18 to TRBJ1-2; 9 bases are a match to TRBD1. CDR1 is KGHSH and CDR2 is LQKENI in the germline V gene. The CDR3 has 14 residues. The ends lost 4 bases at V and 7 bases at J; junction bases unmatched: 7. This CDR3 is CASSQGQGTSGYTF. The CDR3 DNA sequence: TGTGCCAGCTCACAAGGACAGGGGACGTCTGGCTACACCTTC.

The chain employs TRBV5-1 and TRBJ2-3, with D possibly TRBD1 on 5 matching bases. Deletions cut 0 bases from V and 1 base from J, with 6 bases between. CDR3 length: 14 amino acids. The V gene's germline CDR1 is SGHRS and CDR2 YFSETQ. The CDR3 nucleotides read TGCGCCAGCAGCTTGGAACAGGGCACAGATACGCAGTATTTT. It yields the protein CASSLEQGTDTQYF. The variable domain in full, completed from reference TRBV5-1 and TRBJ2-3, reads KAGVTQTPRYLIKTRGQQVTLSCSPISGHRSVSWYQQTPGQGLQFLFEYFSETQRNKGNFPGRFSGRQFSNSRSEMNVSTLELGDSALYLCASSLEQGTDTQYFGPGTRLTVL.

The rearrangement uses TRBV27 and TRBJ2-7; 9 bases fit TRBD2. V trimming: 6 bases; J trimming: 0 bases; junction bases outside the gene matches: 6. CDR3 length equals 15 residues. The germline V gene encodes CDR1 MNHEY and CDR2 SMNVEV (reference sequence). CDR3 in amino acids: CASRFSGGSSYEQYF. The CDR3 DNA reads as TGTGCCAGCAGATTCAGCGGGGGGTCCTCCTACGAGCAGTACTTC.

In DNA form, the CDR3 reads TGCGCCAGCAGCCGACGCCCGGGGGACGAGCAGTTCTTC. This translates into CASSRRPGDEQFF. The V and J genes are TRBV5-1 and TRBJ2-1; tentative D call: TRBD2 (6 bases). The CDR3 loop spans 13 amino acids. Germline CDR1 and CDR2: SGHRS and YFSETQ. Trimming left V 4 bases short and J 10 bases short, with 15 bases between.

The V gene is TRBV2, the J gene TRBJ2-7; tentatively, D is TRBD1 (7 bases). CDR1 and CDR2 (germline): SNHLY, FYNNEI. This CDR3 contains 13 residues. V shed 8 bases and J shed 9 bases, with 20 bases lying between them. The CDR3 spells CASEDRPPGGQYF. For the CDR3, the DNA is TGTGCCAGCGAGGACAGGCCCCCCGGGGGGCAGTACTTC.

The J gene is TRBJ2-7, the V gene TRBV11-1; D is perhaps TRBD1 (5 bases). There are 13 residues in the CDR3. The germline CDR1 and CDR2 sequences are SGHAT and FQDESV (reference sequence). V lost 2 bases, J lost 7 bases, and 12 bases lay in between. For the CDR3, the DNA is TGTGCCAGCAGCTTACAGCAGGGTACGGAGCAGTACTTC. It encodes CASSLQQGTEQYF.

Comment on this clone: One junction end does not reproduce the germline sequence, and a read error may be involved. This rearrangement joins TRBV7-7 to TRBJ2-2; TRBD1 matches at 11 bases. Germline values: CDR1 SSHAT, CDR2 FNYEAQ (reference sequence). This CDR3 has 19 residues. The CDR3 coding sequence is TGTGCTAGCAGCTTATCCCCCACTACCGGGACAGGGGGAACCGGGGAGCTGTTTTTT. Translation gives CASSLSPTTGTGGTGELFF.

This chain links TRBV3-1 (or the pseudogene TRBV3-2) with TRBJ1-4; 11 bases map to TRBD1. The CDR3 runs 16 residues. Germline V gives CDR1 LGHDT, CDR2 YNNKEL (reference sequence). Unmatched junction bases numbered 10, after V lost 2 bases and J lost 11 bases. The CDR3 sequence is CASSQRSGTGGFKLFF. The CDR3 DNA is TGTGCCAGCAGCCAAAGGTCAGGGACAGGGGGTTTTAAACTGTTTTTT.

Here the CDR3 reads CASSPPRQGRGQPQHF. The CDR3 bases are TGTGCCAGCAGTCCACCCAGACAGGGTCGAGGGCAGCCCCAGCATTTT. The J gene is TRBJ1-5, the V gene TRBV28; 7 nucleotides match TRBD1. The CDR3 runs 16 residues. CDR1 is MDHEN and CDR2 is SYDVKM in the germline V gene. V shed 5 bases, J shed 7 bases, and the junction held 14 bases outside the gene matches.

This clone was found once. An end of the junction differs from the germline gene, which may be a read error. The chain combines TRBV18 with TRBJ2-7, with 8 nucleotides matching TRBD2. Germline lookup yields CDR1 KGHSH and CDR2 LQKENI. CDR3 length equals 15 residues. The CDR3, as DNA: TGTGCCAGCTCAGCACCCCTACATCGGGGGGGCGAGCAGTACTTC. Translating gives CASSAPLHRGGEQYF.

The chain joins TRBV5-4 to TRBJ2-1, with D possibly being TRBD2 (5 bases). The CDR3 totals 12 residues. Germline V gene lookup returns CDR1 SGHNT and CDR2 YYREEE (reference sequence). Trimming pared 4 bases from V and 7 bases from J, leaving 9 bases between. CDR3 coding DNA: TGTGCCAGCAGCAGGCCGGGAAATGAGCAGTTCTTC. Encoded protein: CASSRPGNEQFF.

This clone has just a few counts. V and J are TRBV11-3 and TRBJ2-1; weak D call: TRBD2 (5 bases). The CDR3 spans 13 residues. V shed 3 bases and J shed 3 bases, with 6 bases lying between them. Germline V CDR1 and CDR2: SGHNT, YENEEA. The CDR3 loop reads CASSFGNYNEQFF. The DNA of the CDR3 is TGTGCCAGCAGCTTCGGGAACTACAATGAGCAGTTCTTC.

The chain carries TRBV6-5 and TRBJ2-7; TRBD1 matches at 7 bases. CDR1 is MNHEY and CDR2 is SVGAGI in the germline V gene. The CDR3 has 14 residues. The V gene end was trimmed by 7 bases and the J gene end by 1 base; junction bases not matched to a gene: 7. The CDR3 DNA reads TGTGCCAGCACCCCGACAGGGTATTCCTACGAGCAGTACTTC. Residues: CASTPTGYSYEQYF.

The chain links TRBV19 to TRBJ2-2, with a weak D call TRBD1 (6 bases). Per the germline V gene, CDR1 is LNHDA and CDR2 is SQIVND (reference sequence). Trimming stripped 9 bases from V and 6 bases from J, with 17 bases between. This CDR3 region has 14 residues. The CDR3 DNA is TGTGCCAGCCCGGACAGAAGAGATTCCGGGGAGCTGTTTTTT. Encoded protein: CASPDRRDSGELFF.

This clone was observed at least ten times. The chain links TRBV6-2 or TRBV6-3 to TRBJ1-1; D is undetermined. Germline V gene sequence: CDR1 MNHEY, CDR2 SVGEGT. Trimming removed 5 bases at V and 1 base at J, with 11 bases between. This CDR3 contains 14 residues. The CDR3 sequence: CASSISRQNTEAFF. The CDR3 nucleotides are TGTGCCAGCAGTATTTCCCGACAGAACACTGAAGCTTTCTTT.

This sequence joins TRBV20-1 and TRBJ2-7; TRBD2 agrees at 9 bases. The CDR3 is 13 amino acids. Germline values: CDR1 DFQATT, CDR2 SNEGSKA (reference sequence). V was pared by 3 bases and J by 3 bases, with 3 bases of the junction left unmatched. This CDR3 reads CSASSGGSYEQYF. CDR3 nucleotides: TGCAGTGCTAGTAGCGGGGGCAGCTACGAGCAGTACTTC.

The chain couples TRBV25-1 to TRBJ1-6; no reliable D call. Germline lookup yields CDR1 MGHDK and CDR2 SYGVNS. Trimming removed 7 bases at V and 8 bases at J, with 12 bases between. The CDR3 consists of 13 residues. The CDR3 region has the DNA TGTGCCAGCACGGACGGGGTGTATTCACCCCTCCACTTT. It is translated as CASTDGVYSPLHF.